Sequencing of this T cell receptor (beta chain) was carried out in a study of blood T cell repertoires in COVID-19. The V and J ends lost 4 bases and 5 bases, in that order; junction bases with no gene match: 3. The CDR3 extends over 13 amino acids. Germline assignment: CDR1 MGHRA and CDR2 YSYEKL. Clones were read by immunoSEQ multiplex PCR, and TCRdb kept only the in-frame ones, dropping some. The sample includes some 200,000 clones, less than 90% of them seen just once. This chain links TRBV4-1 with TRBJ2-5; 8 nucleotides agree with TRBD2. The receptor was derived from a woman aged 60-75 years who had recovered from COVID-19. The specimen sequenced was peripheral blood. For the CDR3, the DNA is TGCGCCAGCAGCCCCGGACTAGCTGAGACCCAGTACTTC. It specifies CASSPGLAETQYF.